The 29 T cell receptor beta chains in this list originate from one sample, sequenced in a study of blood T cell repertoires in COVID-19. The protocol was immunoSEQ multiplex PCR, while the TCRdb copy is restricted to in-frame clones and leaves out a portion. The sample contains 35,000 to 45,000 clones, around nine tenths of which appear only once. The source material was peripheral blood. The source of these receptors is a human donor in a cohort sampled during active COVID-19.

The genes are TRBV4-1 and TRBJ2-4, with D perhaps matching TRBD2 (6 bases). Per the germline V gene, CDR1 is MGHRA and CDR2 is YSYEKL. This CDR3 spans 16 amino acids. V was cut by 3 bases and J by 1 base, with 13 bases left in between. CDR3 nucleotides: TGCGCCAGCAGCCACCAGAGGGAGGCCGCCAAAAACATTCAGTACTTC. Its translation: CASSHQREAAKNIQYF.

The chain joins TRBV29-1 to TRBJ2-6; D is unresolved. Deletions cut 1 base from V and 1 base from J, with 8 bases between. The germline CDR1 and CDR2 sequences are SQVTM and ANQGSEA. The CDR3 length is 15 residues. The CDR3 nucleotides read TGCAGCGTTGAAGCCCCCGGGTCTGGGGCCAACGTCCTGACTTTC. Encoded protein: CSVEAPGSGANVLTF.

This clone was detected only once. The V gene is TRBV30, the J gene TRBJ2-4; 8 nucleotides line up with TRBD1. V gave up 1 base and J gave up 1 base; unmatched junction bases: 3. This CDR3 has 15 amino acids. The germline CDR1 and CDR2 sequences are GTSNPN and SVGIG (reference sequence). The DNA for the CDR3 is TGTGCCTGGAGTGGGCGACAGGGGGCCAAAAACATTCAGTACTTC. Its translation: CAWSGRQGAKNIQYF.

The chain links TRBV4-1 to TRBJ2-5, with 9 bases that match TRBD2. Germline V lookup: CDR1 MGHRA, CDR2 YSYEKL. V lost 0 bases and J lost 5; bases outside the gene matches: 13. This CDR3 is 18 amino acids long. The CDR3 DNA reads TGCGCCAGCAGCCAAGAGTCGGGCGGGGGGGCTCCTTGGGAGACCCAGTACTTC. It specifies CASSQESGGGAPWETQYF.

CDR3 nucleotides: TGTGCCAGCAGCCCGACGCAGGGTCGAAGTGGCTACACCTTC. Its translation: CASSPTQGRSGYTF. This rearrangement joins TRBV7-2 to TRBJ1-2, with a possible D match to TRBD1 (5 bases). Trimming took 5 bases from V and 7 from J, leaving 17 bases between them. Germline CDR1 reads SGHTA; CDR2 reads FQGNSA. This CDR3 contains 14 residues.

The rearrangement links TRBV30 to TRBJ1-2; D might be TRBD1 (6 bases). The V gene's germline CDR1 is GTSNPN and CDR2 SVGIG (reference sequence). V was shortened by 0 bases and J by 7 bases, with 18 bases between the two germline ends. This CDR3 region has 15 residues. For the CDR3, the DNA is TGTGCCTGGAGTGTAGGTGGGCAGGGGCGGAGTGGCTACACCTTC. Its translation: CAWSVGGQGRSGYTF.

The CDR3 DNA reads as TGTGCCAGCAGTTTAGGACAGGGAAGGGGATATGGCTACACCTTC. It encodes CASSLGQGRGYGYTF. V gene TRBV27 combines with J gene TRBJ1-2, with 8 bases lining up with TRBD1. The CDR3 is made up of 15 amino acids. CDR1 is MNHEY, CDR2 SMNVEV, per germline (reference sequence). V trimming: 2 bases; J trimming: 5 bases; junction bases outside the gene matches: 7.

The chain employs TRBV19 and TRBJ1-6; D might be TRBD1 (6 bases). The CDR3 has 13 residues. Germline loops: CDR1 LNHDA, CDR2 SQIVND (reference sequence). The V gene lost 9 bases and the J gene lost 6 bases, with 12 bases spanning the gap. In nucleotides, the CDR3 is TGTGCCAGCTGGGGCAGGGGTAATTCACCCCTCCACTTT. Translation: CASWGRGNSPLHF.

The rearrangement uses TRBV11-2 and TRBJ2-4; 7 bases are a match to TRBD1. CDR1 is SGHAT, CDR2 FQNNGV, per germline. The CDR3 has 16 amino acids. With 2 bases clipped from V and 1 base from J, the junction kept 5 bases outside the gene matches. The DNA of the CDR3 is TGTGCCAGCAGCTTAACAGGGGTCCTGGCCAAAAACATTCAGTACTTC. It encodes CASSLTGVLAKNIQYF. Using reference TRBV11-2 and TRBJ2-4 for the parts outside the CDR3, the full variable domain is EAGVAQSPRYKIIEKRQSVAFWCNPISGHATLYWYQQILGQGPKLLIQFQNNGVVDDSQLPKDRFSAERLKGVDSTLKIQPAKLEDSAVYLCASSLTGVLAKNIQYFGAGTRLSVL.

This chain links TRBV5-5 with TRBJ2-2, with TRBD1 matching 8 bases. With 1 base clipped from V and 4 bases from J, the junction kept 3 bases outside the gene matches. This CDR3 is 15 amino acids long. Germline CDR1 SGHKS, CDR2 YYEKEE (reference sequence). CDR3: CASSLFRGRTGELFF. The CDR3 coding sequence is TGTGCCAGCAGCTTGTTCAGGGGGCGCACCGGGGAGCTGTTTTTT.

The chain couples TRBV30 to TRBJ2-5; 7 bases align to TRBD2. Losses at the gene ends were 2 bases for V and 4 bases for J; bases not matched to a gene: 7. Germline V gene data show CDR1 as GTSNPN and CDR2 as SVGIG (reference sequence). CDR3 length equals 14 residues. The CDR3 reads CAWSWNGGRETQYF. In nucleotides, the CDR3 is TGTGCCTGGAGTTGGAACGGGGGGAGAGAGACCCAGTACTTC.

The V and J genes are TRBV19 and TRBJ1-3; D call uncertain. V was cut by 5 bases and J by 0 bases, with 8 bases left in between. The CDR3 is 14 amino acids. Germline-derived CDR1 and CDR2 are LNHDA and SQIVND (reference sequence). CDR3 DNA sequence: TGTGCCAGTAGTTTCGAGAGCTCTGGAAACACCATATATTTT. Protein sequence: CASSFESSGNTIYF.

The J gene is TRBJ2-2, the V gene TRBV29-1, with a possible D match to TRBD2 (5 bases). Germline-derived CDR1 and CDR2 are SQVTM and ANQGSEA. The germline V and J ends were trimmed by 4 bases and 9 bases, with 9 bases remaining between them. CDR3 length: 11 residues. The CDR3 nucleotides are TGCAGCGTTGGCTGGAGGCGGGAGCTGTTTTTT. Its protein product is CSVGWRRELFF.

The CDR3 loop is CASSEEGTGIDTQYF. CDR3 coding DNA: TGTGCCAGCAGTGAAGAGGGGACAGGGATAGATACGCAGTATTTT. The chain has TRBV6-1 and TRBJ2-3, with 9 bases fitting TRBD1. The CDR3 is 15 amino acids. CDR1 and CDR2 from the germline V gene are MNHNS and SASEGT. The trim removed 1 base at V and 5 bases at J, leaving 4 bases unmatched.

The chain uses TRBV6-5 and TRBJ2-7; 9 bases map to TRBD1. CDR3 length: 14 amino acids. CDR1 is MNHEY and CDR2 is SVGAGI in the germline V gene. V shed 10 bases and J 3 bases; nucleotides not matched to a gene: 10. Written as DNA, the CDR3 is TGTGCCACCACGTCCCGGGACAGGGACTACGAGCAGTACTTC. This codes for CATTSRDRDYEQYF.

The V gene is TRBV27, the J gene TRBJ2-7; tentatively, D is TRBD1 (5 bases). This CDR3 region has 14 residues. V was pared by 3 bases and J by 0 bases, with 9 bases between. The germline CDR1 and CDR2 sequences are MNHEY and SMNVEV (reference sequence). This chain's CDR3 is CASSFNRNSYEQYF. CDR3 DNA sequence: TGTGCCAGCAGTTTCAACAGGAACTCCTACGAGCAGTACTTC.

For this clone: Other DNA variants within this sample encode the same CDR3. The rearrangement links TRBV4-1 to TRBJ1-1, with 8 positions matching TRBD1. The V gene end was trimmed by 2 bases and the J gene end by 1 base; junction bases not matched to a gene: 21. CDR1 is MGHRA and CDR2 is YSYEKL in the germline V gene. The CDR3 is made up of 21 amino acids. CDR3 sequence reads: CASSQTGTGDGRLPGNTEAFF. The CDR3 nucleotides are TGCGCCAGCAGCCAAACCGGGACAGGAGATGGTCGGTTGCCTGGGAACACTGAAGCTTTCTTT.

The rearrangement uses TRBV6-5 and TRBJ2-5, with D perhaps TRBD2 (6 bases). The V end was cut by 5 bases, the J end by 2 bases, with 12 bases between. The CDR3 covers 14 residues. Per the germline V gene, CDR1 is MNHEY and CDR2 is SVGAGI. The chain's CDR3 is CASSLSGVQETQYF. In DNA form, the CDR3 reads TGTGCCAGCAGTCTTAGCGGAGTACAAGAGACCCAGTACTTC.

The rearrangement uses TRBV3-1 (or the pseudogene TRBV3-2) and TRBJ2-7; D perhaps matches TRBD2 (6 bases). With 4 bases removed from V and 2 bases from J, the gap between germline ends came to 6 bases. Germline CDR1 and CDR2: LGHDT and YNNKEL (reference sequence). CDR3 size: 12 residues. The CDR3 loop reads CASSPGAYEQYF. CDR3 in DNA: TGTGCCAGCAGCCCGGGAGCCTACGAGCAGTACTTC.

V is TRBV6-6 and J is TRBJ2-7, with D perhaps TRBD1 (5 bases). The CDR3 loop spans 14 amino acids. Germline CDR1 is MNHNY and CDR2 is SVGAGI (reference sequence). The V gene lost 6 bases and the J gene lost 9 bases, with 21 bases spanning the gap. CDR3 coding DNA: TGTGCCAGCAGAGAAAACGGCAAGGGGCCTGGGCAGTACTTC. As protein: CASRENGKGPGQYF.

The chain uses TRBV2 and TRBJ1-3, with 7 bases fitting TRBD1. CDR3 length: 15 amino acids. V shed 6 bases and J 0 bases; nucleotides not matched to a gene: 5. The germline V gene has CDR1 SNHLY and CDR2 FYNNEI. The CDR3 loop is CASRDRAFSGNTIYF. The DNA for the CDR3 is TGTGCCAGCAGAGACAGGGCCTTCTCTGGAAACACCATATATTTT.

The chain employs TRBV5-1 and TRBJ2-3, with 13 bases matching TRBD2. V lost 1 base, J lost 2 bases, and 7 bases stayed unmatched. Germline CDR1 is SGHRS and CDR2 is YFSETQ. The CDR3 is 18 amino acids. The CDR3 sequence is CASSLTGLAGTNTDTQYF. The CDR3 bases are TGCGCCAGCAGCTTGACGGGACTAGCGGGGACTAACACAGATACGCAGTATTTT.

The chain uses TRBV3-1 (or the pseudogene TRBV3-2) and TRBJ2-2; 14 nucleotides agree with TRBD2. The CDR3 extends over 19 amino acids. In germline, CDR1 is LGHDT, CDR2 YNNKEL (reference sequence). Trimming removed 2 bases from V and 3 bases from J; junction bases left unmatched: 8. The CDR3 DNA reads TGTGCCAGCAGCCAACCCCAGGGGACTAGCGGGGGTGACACCGGGGAGCTGTTTTTT. Amino acid sequence: CASSQPQGTSGGDTGELFF.

A single count supports this clone. J is TRBJ2-1 and V is TRBV3-1 (or the pseudogene TRBV3-2); 11 nucleotides line up with TRBD2. Germline lookup yields CDR1 LGHDT and CDR2 YNNKEL (reference sequence). The CDR3 runs to 16 residues. J gave up 2 bases and V 6 bases, and 6 bases lay outside the gene matches. CDR3 sequence (DNA): TGTGCCAGCAGGGCTAGCGGGGGGATGACCTACAATGAGCAGTTCTTC. This translates into CASRASGGMTYNEQFF.

The chain uses TRBV15 and TRBJ1-5; D ambiguous. CDR1 and CDR2 (germline): LNHNV, YYDKDF (reference sequence). This CDR3 comprises 14 residues. V lost 0 bases and J 1 base, leaving 4 bases between the germline ends. CDR3 DNA: TGTGCCACCAGCAGAGACGGGAGCAATCAGCCCCAGCATTTT. This translates into CATSRDGSNQPQHF.

J is TRBJ2-1 and V is TRBV5-5; TRBD2 matches 11 bases. V shed 7 bases and J 8 bases; nucleotides not matched to a gene: 11. In germline, CDR1 is SGHKS, CDR2 YYEKEE (reference sequence). The CDR3 consists of 15 residues. In DNA form, the CDR3 reads TGTGCCAGCCTCCTGGCGACTAGCGGGGTGGATGAGCAGTTCTTC. Translated: CASLLATSGVDEQFF.

The chain carries TRBV10-2 and TRBJ1-2; D remains unclear. Trimming shortened V by 3 bases and J by 5 bases, and 7 bases separated the two germline ends. The CDR3 sequence is 12 residues long. Germline V gene lookup returns CDR1 WSHSY and CDR2 SAAADI. In DNA, the CDR3 is TGCGCCAGCAGTGACCGGTTATATGGCTACACCTTC. Protein: CASSDRLYGYTF.

The rearrangement joins TRBV15 to TRBJ1-2; a weak D match, TRBD1 (6 bases). There are 16 residues in the CDR3. V was trimmed by 4 bases and J by 8 bases, leaving 23 bases between them. From germline, CDR1 is LNHNV and CDR2 YYDKDF (reference sequence). The CDR3 loop reads CATSTPAYEGVGGYTF. CDR3 nucleotide sequence: TGTGCCACCAGCACCCCAGCCTATGAGGGGGTAGGAGGCTACACCTTC. The entire variable domain, with the rest obtained from reference TRBV15 and TRBJ1-2, is as follows: DAMVIQNPRYQVTQFGKPVTLSCSQTLNHNVMYWYQQKSSQAPKLLFHYYDKDFNNEADTPDNFQSRRPNTSFCFLDIRSPGLGDTAMYLCATSTPAYEGVGGYTFGSGTRLTVV.

The rearrangement uses TRBV6-6 and TRBJ1-2; a possible D gene is TRBD1 (5 bases). The germline CDR1 and CDR2 sequences are MNHNY and SVGAGI (reference sequence). This CDR3 is 13 amino acids long. The V and J ends lost 6 bases and 5 bases respectively, with 13 bases between them. CDR3 in DNA: TGTGCCAGCAGCGCCCAGGGAGGATATGGCTACACCTTC. Protein sequence: CASSAQGGYGYTF.